The sequence of this T cell receptor beta chain was determined in a study of OX40 agonist ivuxolimab in advanced cancers. The V gene end was trimmed by 6 bases and the J gene end by 4 bases; junction bases not matched to a gene: 5. Per the germline V gene, CDR1 is MNHEY and CDR2 is SVGAGI. The CDR3 has 15 residues. TCRdb keeps only in-frame clones here, not all; method: immunoSEQ multiplex PCR. The sample includes some 65,000 clones, roughly 80% seen only once; the top ten take 1.5% to 2%. Collection of blood occurred at baseline, at cycle 4 day 1, and at cycle 7 day 1. The origin of this receptor is an adult with an advanced solid tumor such as melanoma, head and neck, liver or kidney cancer. This chain uses TRBV6-5 with TRBJ2-2, with 10 bases lining up with TRBD1. The material sequenced was CD4+ or CD8+ T cells sorted from blood, taken in a trial of the OX40 agonist ivuxolimab. DNA of the CDR3: TGTGCCAGCAGGGGGTGGGACAGGGGCACCGGGGAGCTGTTTTTT. Its translation is CASRGWDRGTGELFF.